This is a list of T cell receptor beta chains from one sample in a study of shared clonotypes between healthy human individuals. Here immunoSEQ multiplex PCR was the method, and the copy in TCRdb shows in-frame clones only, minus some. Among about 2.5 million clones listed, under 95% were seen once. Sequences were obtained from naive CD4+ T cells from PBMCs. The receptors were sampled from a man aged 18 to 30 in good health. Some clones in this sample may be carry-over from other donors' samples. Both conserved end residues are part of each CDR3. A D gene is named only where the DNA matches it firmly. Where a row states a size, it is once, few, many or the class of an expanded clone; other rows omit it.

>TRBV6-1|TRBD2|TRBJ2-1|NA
TGTGCCAGCAGTGATGGGATCAGCGGGAGTAGGCAGTTCTTC
CASSDGISGSRQFF
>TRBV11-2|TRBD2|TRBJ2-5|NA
TGTGCCAGCAGCTTAGTGGGCGGGAGGGCGTTCCAAGAGACCCAGTACTTC
CASSLVGGRAFQETQYF
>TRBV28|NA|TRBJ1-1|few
TGTGCCAGCAGTCAACCACAGGGTCGGCGCACTGAAGCTTTCTTT
CASSQPQGRRTEAFF
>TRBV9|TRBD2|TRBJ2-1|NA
TGTGCCAGCAGCGTAGATGGCGGGAGAGGTAATGAGCAGTTCTTC
CASSVDGGRGNEQFF
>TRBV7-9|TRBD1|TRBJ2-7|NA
TGTGCCAGCAGCGCAAGGGCCGGACAGGTCATCGAGCAGTACTTC
CASSARAGQVIEQYF
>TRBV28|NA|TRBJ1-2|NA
TGTGCCAGCAGTCCGACAGTTAACTATGGCTACACCTTC
CASSPTVNYGYTF
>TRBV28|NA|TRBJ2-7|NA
TGTGCCAGCAGTTTAGGGTCGGTCGGGAGTGAAGAGCAGTACTTC
CASSLGSVGSEEQYF
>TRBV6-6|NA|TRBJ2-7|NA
TGTGCCTCAGGTTATGAGTACCACGAGCAGTACTTC
CASGYEYHEQYF
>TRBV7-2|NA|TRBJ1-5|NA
TGTGCCAGCAGCTTAAATAGCAATCAGCCCCAGCATTTT
CASSLNSNQPQHF
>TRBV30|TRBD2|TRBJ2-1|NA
TGTGCCTGGAGTGCCCTCGGGAGGCGACTTGAGCAGTTCTTC
CAWSALGRRLEQFF
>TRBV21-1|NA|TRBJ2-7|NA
TGTGCCAGCAGCACCCCGACAGGCTCCTACGAGCAGTACTTC
CASSTPTGSYEQYF
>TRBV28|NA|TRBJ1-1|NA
TGTGCCAGCAGTTTACGGGGGGCAGGAACTGAAGCTTTCTTT
CASSLRGAGTEAFF
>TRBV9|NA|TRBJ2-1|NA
TGTGCCAGCAGCGCAGTCGCTGGGTTCAAAAATGAGCAGTTCTTC
CASSAVAGFKNEQFF
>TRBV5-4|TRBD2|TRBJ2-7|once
TGTGCCAGCAGCTTGGTCAGGCCTGGGGGGGGCTACGAGCAGTACTTC
CASSLVRPGGGYEQYF
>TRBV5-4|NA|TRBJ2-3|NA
TGTGCCAGCAGCTTCACTAGCTCAACAGATACGCAGTATTTT
CASSFTSSTDTQYF
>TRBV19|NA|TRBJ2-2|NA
TGTGCCAGCCTAAAGCAGGGGACCGGGGAGCTGTTTTTT
CASLKQGTGELFF
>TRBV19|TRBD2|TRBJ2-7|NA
TGTGCCAGTAGTATAATAGCGGGAACTTCCTACGAGCAGTACTTC
CASSIIAGTSYEQYF
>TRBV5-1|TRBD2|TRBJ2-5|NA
TGCGCCAGCACCCCCGGGGGGGCGGGAGGTGGAGAGACCCAGTACTTC
CASTPGGAGGGETQYF
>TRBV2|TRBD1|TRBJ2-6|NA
TGTGCCAACAGATACACAGGGGTCGGGGCCAACGTCCTGACTTTC
CANRYTGVGANVLTF
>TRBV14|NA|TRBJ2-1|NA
TGTGCCAGCAGCCCTCTATCAGGGAGGAGGCAGGATGAGCAGTTCTTC
CASSPLSGRRQDEQFF
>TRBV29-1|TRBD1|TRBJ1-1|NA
TGCAGCGTCAGGGCGGGACAGTCGGGGAACACTGAAGCTTTCTTT
CSVRAGQSGNTEAFF
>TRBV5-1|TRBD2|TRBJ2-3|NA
TGCGCCAGCAGCCCGACGAGCGGGAACGGAGCAGATACGCAGTATTTT
CASSPTSGNGADTQYF
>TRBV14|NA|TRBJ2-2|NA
TGTGCCAGCAGTAACTCCGGGGAGCTGTTTTTT
CASSNSGELFF
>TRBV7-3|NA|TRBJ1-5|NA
TGTGCCAGCAGCTTAATTCACCATCAGCCCCAGCATTTT
CASSLIHHQPQHF
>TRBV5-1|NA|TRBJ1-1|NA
TGCGCCAGCAGCTTGGGGATTAAGAACACTGAAGCTTTCTTT
CASSLGIKNTEAFF
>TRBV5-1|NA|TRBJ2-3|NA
TGCGCCAGCAGCTTGGGCTCGTTAAGGCAGGGGGGCATAGGGCCCACAGATACGCAGTATTTT
CASSLGSLRQGGIGPTDTQYF
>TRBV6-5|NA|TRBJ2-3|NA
TGTGCCAGCAGTTCCCCGGGGGCAGATACGCAGTATTTT
CASSSPGADTQYF
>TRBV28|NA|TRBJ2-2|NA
TGTGCCAGCAGCCTCGGGGGAGGAAGCGGGGAGCTGTTTTTT
CASSLGGGSGELFF
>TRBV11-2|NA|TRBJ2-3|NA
TGTGCCAGCAGCTTAGTGGCGACAGCCACAGATACGCAGTATTTT
CASSLVATATDTQYF
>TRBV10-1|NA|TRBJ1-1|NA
TGCGCCAGCAGTCAGGGGTTGACCACTGAAGCTTTCTTT
CASSQGLTTEAFF
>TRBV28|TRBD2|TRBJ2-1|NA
TGTGCCAGCAGTTCACTAGCGGGAGGGCCGATTTATGCGCAGTTCTTC
CASSSLAGGPIYAQFF
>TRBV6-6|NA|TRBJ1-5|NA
TGTGCCAGCAGGCCCCGCAGGGGAAATCAGCCCCAGCATTTT
CASRPRRGNQPQHF
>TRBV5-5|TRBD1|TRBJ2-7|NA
TGTGCCAGCAGCGTTGACAGGGGGCAATACGAGCAGTACTTC
CASSVDRGQYEQYF
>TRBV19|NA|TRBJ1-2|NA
TGTGCCAGTAGTGGGCCTCGGACCTTATATGGCTACACCTTC
CASSGPRTLYGYTF
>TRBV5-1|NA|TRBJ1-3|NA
TGCGCCAGCAGCCTAAGCACCACATCTGGAAACACCATATATTTT
CASSLSTTSGNTIYF
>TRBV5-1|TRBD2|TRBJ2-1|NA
TGCGCCAGCAGCCCAACTAGCGCGACGTACAATGAGCAGTTCTTC
CASSPTSATYNEQFF
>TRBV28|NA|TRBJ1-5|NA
TGTGCCAGCACCCCCGGGGGGGGGAATCAGCCCCAGCATTTT
CASTPGGGNQPQHF
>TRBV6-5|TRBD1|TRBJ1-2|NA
TGTGCCAGCAGTTACTCAAGTCAGGGGGCCTATGGCTACACCTTC
CASSYSSQGAYGYTF
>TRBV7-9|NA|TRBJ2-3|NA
TGTGCCAGCAGCTTACATGGGGAGACCACAGATACGCAGTATTTT
CASSLHGETTDTQYF
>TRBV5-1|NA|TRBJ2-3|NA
TGCGCCAGCACGGTTGGGACCCCACAGGGTACGCAGTATTTT
CASTVGTPQGTQYF
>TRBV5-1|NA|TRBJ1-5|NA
TGCGCCAGCAGCTGGGGGACTGCTGACAATCAGCCCCAGCATTTT
CASSWGTADNQPQHF
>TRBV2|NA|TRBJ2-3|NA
TGTGCCAGCAGTGAATTACTAGCCTACACAGATACGCAGTATTTT
CASSELLAYTDTQYF
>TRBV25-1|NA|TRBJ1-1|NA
TGTGCCAGCAGTGTCGAACAAAGGGGGAACACTGAAGCTTTCTTT
CASSVEQRGNTEAFF
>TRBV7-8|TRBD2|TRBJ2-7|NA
TGTGCCAGCAGTCTGTCGGGGGGTACGTCCTACGAGCAGTACTTC
CASSLSGGTSYEQYF
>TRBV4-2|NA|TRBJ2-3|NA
TGTGCCAGCAGCCAAGACCATAGGGATACGCAGTATTTT
CASSQDHRDTQYF
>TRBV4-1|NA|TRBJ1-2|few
TGCGCCAGCAGCCAAGGATACAGGGAGAACTATGGCTACACCTTC
CASSQGYRENYGYTF
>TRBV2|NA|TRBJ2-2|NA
TGTGCCAGCAGTGGGGGGGCTACGAGGTTTACCGGGGAGCTGTTTTTT
CASSGGATRFTGELFF
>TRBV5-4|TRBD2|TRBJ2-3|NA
TGTGCCAGCAGCTGGAAGCTAGCGGGAGGGCCCACAGATACGCAGTATTTT
CASSWKLAGGPTDTQYF
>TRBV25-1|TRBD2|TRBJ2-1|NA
TGTGCCAGCAGTGAGGGGGGACTAGCGGCCTCCTACAATGAGCAGTTCTTC
CASSEGGLAASYNEQFF
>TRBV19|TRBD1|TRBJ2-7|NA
TGTGCCAGTAGCCCAAACTCCGGGACAGCATACGAGCAGTACTTC
CASSPNSGTAYEQYF
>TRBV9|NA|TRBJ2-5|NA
TGTGCCAGCAGCGGGGGGACCCAGGTGTGGGAGACCCAGTACTTC
CASSGGTQVWETQYF
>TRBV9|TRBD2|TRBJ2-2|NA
TGTGCCAGCAGCGCTGGGACTAGCGGGCGAATTGGAACCGGGGAGCTGTTTTTT
CASSAGTSGRIGTGELFF
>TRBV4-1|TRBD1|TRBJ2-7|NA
TGCGCCAGCAGGCCCACGACGACAGGGATTGTATACGAGCAGTACTTC
CASRPTTTGIVYEQYF
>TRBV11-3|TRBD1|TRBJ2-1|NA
TGTGCCAGCAGCTTAGACCCCATCTTCGGACAGGGGGACGCCTACAATGAGCAGTTCTTC
CASSLDPIFGQGDAYNEQFF